This T cell receptor beta chain is from a study of brain T cells in children with intractable seizures. Germline CDR1 reads MNHEY; CDR2 reads SVGAGI. V dropped 6 bases and J dropped 7; count of bases not matched to a gene: 9. This CDR3 contains 14 residues. Method: immunoSEQ multiplex PCR; TCRdb's copy keeps in-frame clones and lacks some. The table includes around 340,000 clones, over 90% detected once. Only a few counts were recorded for this clone. The time point denotes: blood from clinic visit 5 months post-surgery; TSC patient then seizure free. This clonotype was obtained from a boy less than two years old with tuberous sclerosis and intractable seizures. This specimen was peripheral blood, taken roughly 5 months after surgery. The chain has TRBV6-5 and TRBJ2-1, with 7 nucleotides matching TRBD2. The CDR3 nucleotides read TGTGCCAGCAGGCGAGCGGGATCGGTGAATGAGCAGTTCTTC. It is translated as CASRRAGSVNEQFF.